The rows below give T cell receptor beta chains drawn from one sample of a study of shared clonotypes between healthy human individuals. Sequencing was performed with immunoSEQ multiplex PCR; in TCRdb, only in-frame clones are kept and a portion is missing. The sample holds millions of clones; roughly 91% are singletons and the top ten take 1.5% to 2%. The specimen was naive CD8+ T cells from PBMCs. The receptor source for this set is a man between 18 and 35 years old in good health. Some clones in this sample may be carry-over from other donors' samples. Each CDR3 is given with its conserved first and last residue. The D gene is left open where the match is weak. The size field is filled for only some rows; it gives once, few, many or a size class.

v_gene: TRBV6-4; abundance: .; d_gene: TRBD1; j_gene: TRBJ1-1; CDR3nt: TGTGCCAGCAGTGACTCTTTGAGGGGGCCTCAGACAGTCAGCACTGAAGCTTTCTTT; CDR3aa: CASSDSLRGPQTVSTEAFF
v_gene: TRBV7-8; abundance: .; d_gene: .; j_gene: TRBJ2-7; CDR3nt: TGTGCCAGCAGCTTTACGGGAATTTCCTACGAGCAGTACTTC; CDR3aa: CASSFTGISYEQYF
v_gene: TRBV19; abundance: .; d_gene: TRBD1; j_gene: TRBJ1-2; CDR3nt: TGTGCCAGCACGACGACAGGGGTCTATGGCTACACCTTC; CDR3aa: CASTTTGVYGYTF
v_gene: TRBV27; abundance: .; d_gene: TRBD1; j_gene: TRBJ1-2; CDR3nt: TGTGCCAGCAGTTTCTTTGCCGGGACAGAATATGGCTACACCTTC; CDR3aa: CASSFFAGTEYGYTF
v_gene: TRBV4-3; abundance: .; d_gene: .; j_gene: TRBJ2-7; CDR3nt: TGCGCCAGCAGCCAAGATCCGGGCACCACCTACGAGCAGTACTTC; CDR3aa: CASSQDPGTTYEQYF
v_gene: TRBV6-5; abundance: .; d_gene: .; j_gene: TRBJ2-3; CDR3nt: TGTGCCAGCAGTTACTCCGGGGCCCTCACAGATACGCAGTATTTT; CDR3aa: CASSYSGALTDTQYF
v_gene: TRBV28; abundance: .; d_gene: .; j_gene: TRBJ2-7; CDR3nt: TGTGCCAGCACCCAGCGGCAGCTCTACGAGCAGTACTTC; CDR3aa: CASTQRQLYEQYF
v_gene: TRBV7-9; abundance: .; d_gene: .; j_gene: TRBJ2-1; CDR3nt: TGTGCCAGCAGCTGGGGAGACAATGGGCAGTTCTTC; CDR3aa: CASSWGDNGQFF
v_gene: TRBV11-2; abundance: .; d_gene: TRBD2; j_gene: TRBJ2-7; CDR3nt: TGTGCCAGCAGTGGACTAGCGGGAAGGGACGAGCAGTACTTC; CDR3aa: CASSGLAGRDEQYF
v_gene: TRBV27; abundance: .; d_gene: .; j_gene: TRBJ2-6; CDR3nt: TGTGCCAGCAGTTTCCTCGGGAGCTCTGGGGCCAACGTCCTGACTTTC; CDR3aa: CASSFLGSSGANVLTF
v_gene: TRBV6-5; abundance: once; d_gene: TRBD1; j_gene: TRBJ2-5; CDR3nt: TGTGCCAGCAGTTCGGGACAGGGGCTGGGAGAGACCCAGTACTTC; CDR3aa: CASSSGQGLGETQYF
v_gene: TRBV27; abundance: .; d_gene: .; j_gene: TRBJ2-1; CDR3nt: TGTGCCAGCAGTTACGGCTTTGGCCTTAATGAGCAGTTCTTC; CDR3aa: CASSYGFGLNEQFF
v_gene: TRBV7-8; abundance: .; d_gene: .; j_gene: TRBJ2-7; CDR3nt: TGTGCCAGCAGCTTAGCCACGGGGTACGAGCAGTACTTC; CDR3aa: CASSLATGYEQYF
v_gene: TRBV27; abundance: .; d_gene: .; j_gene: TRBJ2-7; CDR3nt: TGTGCCAGCAGTTTGGGCCAGACCTACGAGCAGTACTTC; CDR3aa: CASSLGQTYEQYF
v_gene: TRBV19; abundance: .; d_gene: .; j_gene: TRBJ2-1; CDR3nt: TGTGCCAGTAGTATCGGAAGGGGGAATGAGCAGTTCTTC; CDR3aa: CASSIGRGNEQFF
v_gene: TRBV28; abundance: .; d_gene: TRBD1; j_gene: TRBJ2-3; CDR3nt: TGTGCCAGCAGACCCACCGGGACAGGGGGCCCAGATACGCAGTATTTT; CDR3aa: CASRPTGTGGPDTQYF
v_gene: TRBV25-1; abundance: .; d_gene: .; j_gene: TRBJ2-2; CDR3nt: TGTGCCAGCAGTGAAGGGGTCAATGGCGGGGAGCTGTTTTTT; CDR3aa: CASSEGVNGGELFF
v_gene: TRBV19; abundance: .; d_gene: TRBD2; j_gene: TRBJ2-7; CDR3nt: TGTGCCAGTAGTTCTACCGTCCTCACTAGCGGGAGGGCCAATACTGGCTACGAGCAGTACTTC; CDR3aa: CASSSTVLTSGRANTGYEQYF
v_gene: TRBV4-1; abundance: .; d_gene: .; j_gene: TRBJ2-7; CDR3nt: TGCGCCAGCAGCCAAGTCCAGGGCTACGAGCAGTACTTC; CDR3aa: CASSQVQGYEQYF
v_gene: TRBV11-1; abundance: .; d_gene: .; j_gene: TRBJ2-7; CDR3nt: TGTGCCAGCAGCTTAGTGAAGGGCAGCTCCTACGAGCAGTACTTC; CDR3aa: CASSLVKGSSYEQYF
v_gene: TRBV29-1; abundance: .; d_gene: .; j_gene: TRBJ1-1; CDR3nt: TGCAGCGCAGGGGATCCGGTGGTTAACACTGAAGCTTTCTTT; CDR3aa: CSAGDPVVNTEAFF
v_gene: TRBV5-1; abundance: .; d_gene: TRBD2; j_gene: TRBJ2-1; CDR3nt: TGCGCCAGCAGCTTGATAGGGCTAGCGGGAGGTAACAATGAGCAGTTCTTC; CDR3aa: CASSLIGLAGGNNEQFF
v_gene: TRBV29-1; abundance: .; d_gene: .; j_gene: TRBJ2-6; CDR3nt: TGCAGCGTTGAAAATGGGGCCAACGTCCTGACTTTC; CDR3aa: CSVENGANVLTF
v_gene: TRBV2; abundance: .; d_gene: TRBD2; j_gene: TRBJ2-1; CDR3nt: TGTGCCAGCGTTGGACTAGCGGGAAGTAATGAGCAGTTCTTC; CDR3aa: CASVGLAGSNEQFF
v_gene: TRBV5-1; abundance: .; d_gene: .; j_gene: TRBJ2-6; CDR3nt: TGCGCCAGCAGCTTTTCGCTGGGGACCAACGTCCTGACTTTC; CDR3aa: CASSFSLGTNVLTF
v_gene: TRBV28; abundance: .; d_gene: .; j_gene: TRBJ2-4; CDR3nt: TGTGCCAGCAGTAGACAGGCCCGAGGAGGCAAAAACATTCAGTACTTC; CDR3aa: CASSRQARGGKNIQYF
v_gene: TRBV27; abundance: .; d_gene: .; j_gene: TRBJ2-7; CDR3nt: TGTGCCAGCAGTTTTGCTAGCGACCCCTACGAGCAGTACTTC; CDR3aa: CASSFASDPYEQYF
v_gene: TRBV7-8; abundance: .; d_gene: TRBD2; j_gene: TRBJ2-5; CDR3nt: TGTGCCAGCAGGTTAGGGCTAGCGGATGAGACCCAGTACTTC; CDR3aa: CASRLGLADETQYF
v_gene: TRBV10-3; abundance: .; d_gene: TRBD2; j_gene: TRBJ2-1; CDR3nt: TGTGCCATCAGTGGTGGGACTAGCGGGAGCTCCTACAATGAGCAGTTCTTC; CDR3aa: CAISGGTSGSSYNEQFF
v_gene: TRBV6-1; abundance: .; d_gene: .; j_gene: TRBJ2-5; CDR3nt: TGTGCCAGCAGAGACGCGTTGCCCCAGTACTTC; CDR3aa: CASRDALPQYF
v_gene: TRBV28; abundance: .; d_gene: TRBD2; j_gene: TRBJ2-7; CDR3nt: TGTGCCAGCAGTTCCCTAAACTTGACTAGCGGGAGCTCCTACGAGCAGTACTTC; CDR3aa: CASSSLNLTSGSSYEQYF
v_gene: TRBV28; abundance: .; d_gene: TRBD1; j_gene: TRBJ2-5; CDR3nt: TGTGCCAGCAGGCTCCGACAGGGCAGTGGGCGAGAGACCCAGTACTTC; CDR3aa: CASRLRQGSGRETQYF
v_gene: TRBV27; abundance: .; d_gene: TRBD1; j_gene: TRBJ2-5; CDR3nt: TGTGCCAGCAGTTTAAGGGGGCCCCAAGAGACCCAGTACTTC; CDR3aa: CASSLRGPQETQYF
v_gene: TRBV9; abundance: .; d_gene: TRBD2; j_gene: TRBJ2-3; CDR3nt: TGTGCCAGCAGCGCAATAACTAGCGGGAGGGCCGCAGATACGCAGTATTTT; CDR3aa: CASSAITSGRAADTQYF
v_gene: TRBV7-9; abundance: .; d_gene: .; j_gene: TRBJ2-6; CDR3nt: TGTGCCAGCAGCCTAATCGGGGGTACTGGGGCCAACGTCCTGACTTTC; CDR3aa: CASSLIGGTGANVLTF
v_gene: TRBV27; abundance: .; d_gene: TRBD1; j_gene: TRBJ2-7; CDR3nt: TGTGCCAGCACAGCCTACCGACAGGGTATCCACGAGCAGTACTTC; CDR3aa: CASTAYRQGIHEQYF
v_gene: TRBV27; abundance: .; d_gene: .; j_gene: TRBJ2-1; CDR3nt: TGTGCCAGCAGTAAGGAATCCGGTCTGGCCTACAATGAGCAGTTCTTC; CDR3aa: CASSKESGLAYNEQFF
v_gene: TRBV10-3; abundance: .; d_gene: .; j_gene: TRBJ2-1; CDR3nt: TGTGCCATCAGGGACCTCGTGGTGCAGTTCTTC; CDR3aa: CAIRDLVVQFF
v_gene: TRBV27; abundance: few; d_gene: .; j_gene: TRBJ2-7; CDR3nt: TGTGCCAGCAGTTTTTCCGGGAGTTCCTACGAGCAGTACTTC; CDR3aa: CASSFSGSSYEQYF
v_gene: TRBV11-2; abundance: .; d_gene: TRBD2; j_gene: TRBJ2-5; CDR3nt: TGTGCCAGCAGCTTCGTTGGGACTAGCGGCACCGAGACCCAGTACTTC; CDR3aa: CASSFVGTSGTETQYF
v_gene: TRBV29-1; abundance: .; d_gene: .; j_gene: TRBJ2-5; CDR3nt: TGCAGCGCCGTGGGTGGGGCGGACTTTCAAGAGACCCAGTACTTC; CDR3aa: CSAVGGADFQETQYF